The TCR beta chain described here comes from a study of T cell repertoires in cytomegalovirus infection. Study background: Well-studied HLA-B-restricted CMV epitopes were used in the study alongside recently identified HLA-C-restricted ones. A matching HLA type, together with CMV infection, was signaled by public TCR beta signatures.

Notes on the study in general: There were carriers of CMV plus the relevant HLA, and cumulative public TCR beta family frequency identified them.

V was clipped by 0 bases and J by 0 bases; unmatched bases: 9. This CDR3 is 18 amino acids long. Looked up from germline, CDR1 is MNHEY and CDR2 is SVGEGT. This clonotype was detected only a few times. Its matching antigen is unknown. MiXCR was run by TCRdb on the reads, yielding one entry per CDR3 protein. The sample holds some 920,000 distinct CDR3 sequences, about 33% seen once. The rearrangement links TRBV6-2 or TRBV6-3 to TRBJ2-3; 7 nucleotides line up with TRBD2. Here the sequenced sample was cultured CD8+ T cells from PBMCs, taken from culture after CMV antigen stimulation. This TCR derives from a human donor in good health (CMV status not recorded). Some clones in this sample may be carry-over from other donors' samples. The CDR3 here is CASSYSLPGGSSTDTQYF. The CDR3 bases are TGTGCCAGCAGTTACTCCCTCCCGGGGGGTTCTAGCACAGATACGCAGTATTTT.